Listed below are T cell receptor beta chains from one sample, sequenced in a study of response to subunit inactivated influenza vaccine. TCRdb reprocessed the RT-PCR reads with MiXCR, giving one entry per CDR3 protein. The sample lists more than 700,000 distinct CDR3 sequences, about 20% seen once, with about a tenth in the top ten. Sequencing was performed on PBMCs from blood, taken 5 days after vaccination. These receptor sequences come from a man in his forties or fifties who received an inactivated influenza vaccine. CDR3s include the opening cysteine and the closing phenylalanine or tryptophan. The D gene is left open where the match is weak. Clone sizes are given selectively: once, few, many, or a class where the clone is expanded.

V,J,size,D,DNA,CDR3
TRBV5-1,TRBJ1-6,-,-,TGCGCCAGCAGCCCCCTGGGCGATAATTCACCCCTCCACTTT,CASSPLGDNSPLHF
TRBV20-1,TRBJ2-7,few,TRBD1,TGCAGTGCTAGAGATCAACAGGGGTACTACGAGCAGTACTTC,CSARDQQGYYEQYF
TRBV12-3/TRBV12-4,TRBJ2-6,many,TRBD1,TGTGCCAGCAGTCACCGGGACAGGGGGCTTGGGGCCAACGTCCTGACTTTC,CASSHRDRGLGANVLTF
TRBV12-3/TRBV12-4,TRBJ1-2,many,-,TGTGCCAGCAGTTTAGGGGGGTCTGGTGGCTACACCTTC,CASSLGGSGGYTF
TRBV7-8,TRBJ2-1,-,TRBD2,TGTGCCAGCAGCCCCTACGGCGGGGGGGGGATCGAGCAGTTCTTC,CASSPYGGGGIEQFF
TRBV24-1,TRBJ2-1,-,-,TGTGCCACCAGTGATTTTGGTAATGAGCAGTTCTTC,CATSDFGNEQFF
TRBV5-8,TRBJ2-2,-,-,TGTGCCAGCAGCTTGTCCGGGAGCGTCACCGGGGAGCTGTTTTTT,CASSLSGSVTGELFF
TRBV18,TRBJ2-3,-,-,TGTGCCAGCTCACCGACCAATACTAGGAGGGGACGCACAGATACGCAGTATTTT,CASSPTNTRRGRTDTQYF
TRBV28,TRBJ2-5,-,TRBD2,TGTGCCAGCAAGGGCGGGGGATTCGAGACCCAGTACTTC,CASKGGGFETQYF
TRBV20-1,TRBJ2-7,-,-,TGCAGTGCTAGAGACGGGGGCGTAAGTTACGAGCAGTACTTC,CSARDGGVSYEQYF
TRBV11-2,TRBJ2-3,-,TRBD2,TGTGCCAGCAGCTTAGATCGGTATCGACTAGCAGCGACAGATACGCAGTATTTT,CASSLDRYRLAATDTQYF
TRBV7-2,TRBJ1-2,few,TRBD1,TGTGCCAGCAGCTCATGGACAGGGGGGGTTTATGGCTACACCTTC,CASSSWTGGVYGYTF
TRBV12-3/TRBV12-4,TRBJ2-7,-,TRBD2,TGTGCCAGCAGTTGGGGACTAGCGGGTGACTACGAGCAGTACTTC,CASSWGLAGDYEQYF
TRBV7-9,TRBJ1-6,-,-,TGTGCCAGCAGCAGGAGCAGGGGCCCGCCGGGGAATTCACCCCTCCACTTT,CASSRSRGPPGNSPLHF
TRBV6-1,TRBJ1-6,few,TRBD1,TGTGCCAGCAGTGAAGTGCAGGGGGCGGGTAATTCACCCCTCCACTTT,CASSEVQGAGNSPLHF
TRBV10-1,TRBJ2-3,-,TRBD1,TGCGCCAGCAATTCAGAGGGACAGGGGGCAGATACGCAGTATTTT,CASNSEGQGADTQYF
TRBV29-1,TRBJ2-5,few,-,TGCAGCGTTGGTTTCGGTGATTTCGCCCAGTACTTC,CSVGFGDFAQYF
TRBV28,TRBJ2-1,few,-,TGTGCCAGCAGTTTCCCTGGGGCCTCCTACAATGAGCAGTTCTTC,CASSFPGASYNEQFF
TRBV7-9,TRBJ1-2,-,TRBD1,TGTGCCAGCAGCTCGGGACAGGGGGCGCATGGCTACACCTTC,CASSSGQGAHGYTF
TRBV15,TRBJ2-2,-,-,TGTGCCACCAGCTCGGGGGCAGCGAACACCGGGGAGCTGTTTTTT,CATSSGAANTGELFF
TRBV2,TRBJ2-7,-,TRBD1,TGTGCCAGCCACTCCGGGACAGCGACTGGCGAGCAGTACTTC,CASHSGTATGEQYF
TRBV4-1,TRBJ1-1,few,-,TGCGCCAGCAGCCAAGGGCGTCGTGAATTTGGCCCCGCTTCCTTCTTT,CASSQGRREFGPASFF
TRBV29-1,TRBJ2-5,few,-,TGCAGCGTTGGGGGGCATCAGGGGGAGACCCAGTACTTC,CSVGGHQGETQYF
TRBV3-1,TRBJ2-5,few,-,TGTGCCAGCAGCCAAGTTCCGGTGGAGTACGAAGAGACCCAGTACTTC,CASSQVPVEYEETQYF
TRBV15,TRBJ1-5,-,-,TGTGCCACCAGCAGAGATACAGCTCTCCAGCAGCCCCAGCATTTT,CATSRDTALQQPQHF
TRBV5-6,TRBJ2-6,few,-,TGTGCCAGCAGCTTGTCTTCGATCGATTATATGGCTGGGGCCAACGTCCTGACTTTC,CASSLSSIDYMAGANVLTF
TRBV5-1,TRBJ2-2,-,TRBD2,TGCGCCAGCAGCTTCGGGGGGGGGCCGAACACCGGGGAGCTGTTTTTT,CASSFGGGPNTGELFF
TRBV5-4,TRBJ2-1,many,-,TGTGCCAGCAGCCCCCGTTTTCTCGGGGAGTTGTTCTTC,CASSPRFLGELFF
TRBV12-3/TRBV12-4,TRBJ2-7,few,-,TGTGCCAGCAGTTCCCTGGGGAGGGGGTCCTACGAGCAGTACTTC,CASSSLGRGSYEQYF
TRBV10-3,TRBJ1-1,-,-,TGTGCCATCATCCCGGATGGGGGGACTGAAGCTTTCTTT,CAIIPDGGTEAFF
TRBV12-5,TRBJ1-5,few,-,TGTGCTAGTGGTTTGGACCGTAATCAGCCCCAGCATTTT,CASGLDRNQPQHF
TRBV7-6,TRBJ2-7,-,-,TGTGCCAGCAGCTCAAATCGACAAGCGACAATTTTC,CASSSNRQATIF
TRBV7-2,TRBJ2-7,many,-,TGTGCCAGCAGCCTTCGGGCTAGTCTCATGTACGAGCAGTACTTC,CASSLRASLMYEQYF
TRBV15,TRBJ2-7,-,-,TGTGCCACCAGCGCCCGGGACGGGGCGTACGAGCAGTACTTC,CATSARDGAYEQYF
TRBV20-1,TRBJ2-7,few,-,TGCAGTGCTAGAGACCGGGACTTCAAAAAACCCCTCTACGAGCAGTACTTC,CSARDRDFKKPLYEQYF
TRBV29-1,TRBJ1-2,few,-,TGCAGCGTTGTGCGGCCCCCCGGTGGCTACACCTTC,CSVVRPPGGYTF
TRBV30,TRBJ1-5,-,TRBD1,TGTGCCTGGAGTGTTTACGGGACAGGGAAAGGCCAGCCCCAGCATTTT,CAWSVYGTGKGQPQHF
TRBV12-3/TRBV12-4,TRBJ1-2,many,-,TGTGCCAGCAGTCCGGTGGGGACGTATGGCTACACCTTC,CASSPVGTYGYTF
TRBV30,TRBJ2-1,few,-,TGTGCCTGGAGTGCAGATATAGCGGACCAAAATGAGCAGTTCTTC,CAWSADIADQNEQFF
TRBV20-1,TRBJ1-4,few,-,TGCAGTGCTGCTCGGCGGGACATAAGGGGTGAAAAACTGTTTTTT,CSAARRDIRGEKLFF
TRBV5-1,TRBJ2-3,-,-,TGCGCCAGCAGCACCGGGACGGGGGGCGATACGCAGTATTTT,CASSTGTGGDTQYF
TRBV18,TRBJ2-2,-,TRBD2,TGTGCCAGCTCACAACTAGCGGGTAACACCGGGGAGCTGTTTTTT,CASSQLAGNTGELFF